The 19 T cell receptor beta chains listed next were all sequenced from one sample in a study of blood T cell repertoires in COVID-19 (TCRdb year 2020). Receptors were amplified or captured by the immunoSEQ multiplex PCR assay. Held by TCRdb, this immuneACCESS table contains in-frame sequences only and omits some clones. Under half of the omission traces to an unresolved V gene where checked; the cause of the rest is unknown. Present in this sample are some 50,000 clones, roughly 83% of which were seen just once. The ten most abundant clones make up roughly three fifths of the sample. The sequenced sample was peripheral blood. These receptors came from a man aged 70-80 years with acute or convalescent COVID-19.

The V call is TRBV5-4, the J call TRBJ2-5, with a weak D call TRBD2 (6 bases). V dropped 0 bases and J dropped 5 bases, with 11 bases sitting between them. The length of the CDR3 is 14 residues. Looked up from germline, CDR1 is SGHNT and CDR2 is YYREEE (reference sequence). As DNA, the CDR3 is TGTGCCAGCAGCTTGGAGCCGGGAGAGGAGACCCAGTACTTC. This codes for CASSLEPGEETQYF. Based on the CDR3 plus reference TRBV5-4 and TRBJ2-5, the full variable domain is ETGVTQSPTHLIKTRGQQVTLRCSSQSGHNTVSWYQQALGQGPQFIFQYYREEENGRGNFPPRFSGLQFPNYSSELNVNALELDDSALYLCASSLEPGEETQYFGPGTRLLVL.

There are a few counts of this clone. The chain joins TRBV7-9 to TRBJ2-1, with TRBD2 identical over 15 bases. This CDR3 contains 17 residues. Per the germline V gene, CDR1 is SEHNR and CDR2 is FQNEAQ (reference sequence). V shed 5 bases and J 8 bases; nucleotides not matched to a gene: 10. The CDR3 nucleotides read TGTGCCAGCAGCCGTGGGACTAGCGGGAGGCTTAGGCATGAGCAGTTCTTC. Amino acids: CASSRGTSGRLRHEQFF.

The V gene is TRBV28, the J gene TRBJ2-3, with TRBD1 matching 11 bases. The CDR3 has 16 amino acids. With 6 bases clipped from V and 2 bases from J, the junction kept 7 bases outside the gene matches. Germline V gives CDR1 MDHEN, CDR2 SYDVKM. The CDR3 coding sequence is TGTGCCAGCAGCACAGGACAGGGGGCCCACACAGATACGCAGTATTTT. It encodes CASSTGQGAHTDTQYF.

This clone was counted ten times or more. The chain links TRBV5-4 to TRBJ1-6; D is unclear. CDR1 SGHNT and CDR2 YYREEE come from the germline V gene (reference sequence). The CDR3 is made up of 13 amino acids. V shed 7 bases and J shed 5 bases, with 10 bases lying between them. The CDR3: CASGRDNNSPLHF. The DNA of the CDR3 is TGTGCCAGCGGGCGGGATAATAATTCACCCCTCCACTTT.

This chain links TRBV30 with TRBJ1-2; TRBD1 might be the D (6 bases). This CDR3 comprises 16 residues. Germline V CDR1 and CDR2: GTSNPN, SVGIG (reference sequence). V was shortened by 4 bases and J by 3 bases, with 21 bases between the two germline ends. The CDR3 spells CAWNSGERLGDYGYTF. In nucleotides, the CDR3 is TGTGCCTGGAACTCAGGGGAAAGATTAGGGGACTATGGCTACACCTTC. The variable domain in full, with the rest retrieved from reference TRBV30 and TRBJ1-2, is SQTIHQWPATLVQPVGSPLSLECTVEGTSNPNLYWYRQAAGRGLQLLFYSVGIGQISSEVPQNLSASRPQDRQFILSSKKLLLSDSGFYLCAWNSGERLGDYGYTFGSGTRLTVV.

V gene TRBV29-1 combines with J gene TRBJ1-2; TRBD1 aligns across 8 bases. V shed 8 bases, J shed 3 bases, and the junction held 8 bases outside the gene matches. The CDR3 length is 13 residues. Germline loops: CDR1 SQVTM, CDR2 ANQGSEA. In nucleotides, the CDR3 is TGCAGCTCTGGACAGGGCGGCGACTATGGCTACACCTTC. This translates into CSSGQGGDYGYTF.

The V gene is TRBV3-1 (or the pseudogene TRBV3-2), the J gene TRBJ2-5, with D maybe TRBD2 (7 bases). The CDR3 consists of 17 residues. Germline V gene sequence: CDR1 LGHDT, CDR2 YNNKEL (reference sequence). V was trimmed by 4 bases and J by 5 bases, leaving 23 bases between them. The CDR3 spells CASSPPRGGAGKETQYF. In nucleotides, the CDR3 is TGTGCCAGCAGCCCACCAAGAGGGGGGGCGGGGAAGGAGACCCAGTACTTC.

The CDR3 bases are TGCGCCAGCATGGGACAGGGGGCGCACACCGGGGAGCTGTTTTTT. Amino acids: CASMGQGAHTGELFF. The chain combines TRBV10-2 with TRBJ2-2; 12 bases agree with TRBD1. V dropped 7 bases and J dropped 3; count of bases not matched to a gene: 3. This CDR3 is 15 amino acids long. CDR1 is WSHSY and CDR2 is SAAADI in the germline V gene.

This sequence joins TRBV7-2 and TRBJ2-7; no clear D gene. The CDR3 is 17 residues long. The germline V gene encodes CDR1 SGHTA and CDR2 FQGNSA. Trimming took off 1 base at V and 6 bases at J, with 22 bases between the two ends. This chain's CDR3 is CASSLGPFTAGAREQYF. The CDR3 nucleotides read TGTGCCAGCAGCTTAGGACCCTTTACAGCTGGCGCCCGCGAGCAGTACTTC.

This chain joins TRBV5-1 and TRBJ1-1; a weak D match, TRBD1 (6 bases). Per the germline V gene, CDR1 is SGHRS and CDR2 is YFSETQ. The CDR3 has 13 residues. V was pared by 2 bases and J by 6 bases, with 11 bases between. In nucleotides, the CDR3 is TGCGCCAGCAGCTTCCTACAGGGCTCTGAAGCTTTCTTT. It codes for CASSFLQGSEAFF.

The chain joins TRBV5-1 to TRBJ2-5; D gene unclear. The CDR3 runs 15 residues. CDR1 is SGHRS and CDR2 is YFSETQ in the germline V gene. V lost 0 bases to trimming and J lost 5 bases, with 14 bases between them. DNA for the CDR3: TGCGCCAGCAGCTTGGGTTCGTTTAGCCTGGAGACCCAGTACTTC. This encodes CASSLGSFSLETQYF.

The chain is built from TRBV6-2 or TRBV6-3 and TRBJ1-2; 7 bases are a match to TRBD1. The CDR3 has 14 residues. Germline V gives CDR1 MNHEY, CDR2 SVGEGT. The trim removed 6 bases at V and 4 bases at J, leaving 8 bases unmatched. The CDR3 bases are TGTGCCAGCAGCGACACAGGGGTTAGCTATGGCTACACCTTC. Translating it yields CASSDTGVSYGYTF.

This chain's CDR3 is CASSKAATAENSPLHF. CDR3 bases: TGTGCCAGCAGCAAAGCCGCGACAGCCGAGAATTCACCCCTCCACTTT. J is TRBJ1-6 and V is TRBV21-1; TRBD1 is taken as the D call from the table, unchecked against the DNA. TRBV21-1 is shown as a pseudogene. The CDR3 is 16 residues long.

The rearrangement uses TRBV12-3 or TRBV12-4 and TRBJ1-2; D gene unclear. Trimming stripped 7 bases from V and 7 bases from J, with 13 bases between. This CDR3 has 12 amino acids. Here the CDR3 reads CASKGRAGGYTF. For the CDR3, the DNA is TGTGCCAGCAAGGGTAGAGCGGGTGGCTACACCTTC.

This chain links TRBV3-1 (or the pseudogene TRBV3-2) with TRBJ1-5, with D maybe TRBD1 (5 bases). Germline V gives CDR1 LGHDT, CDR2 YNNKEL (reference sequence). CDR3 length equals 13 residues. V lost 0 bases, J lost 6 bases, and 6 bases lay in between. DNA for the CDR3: TGTGCCAGCAGCCAAGATCAGGGTCAGCCCCAGCATTTT. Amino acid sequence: CASSQDQGQPQHF.

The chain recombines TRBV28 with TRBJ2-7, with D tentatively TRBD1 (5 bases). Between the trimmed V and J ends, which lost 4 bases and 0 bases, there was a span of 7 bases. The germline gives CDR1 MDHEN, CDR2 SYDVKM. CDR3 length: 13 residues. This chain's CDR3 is CASSYTGSYEQYF. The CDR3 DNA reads TGTGCCAGCAGTTATACAGGCTCCTACGAGCAGTACTTC. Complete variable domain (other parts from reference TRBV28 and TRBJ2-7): DVKVTQSSRYLVKRTGEKVFLECVQDMDHENMFWYRQDPGLGLRLIYFSYDVKMKEKGDIPEGYSVSREKKERFSLILESASTNQTSMYLCASSYTGSYEQYFGPGTRLTVT.

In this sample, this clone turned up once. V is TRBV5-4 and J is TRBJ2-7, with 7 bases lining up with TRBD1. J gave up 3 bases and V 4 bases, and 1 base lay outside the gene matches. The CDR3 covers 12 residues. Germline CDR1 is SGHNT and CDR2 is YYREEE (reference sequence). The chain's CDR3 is CASSRDSYEQYF. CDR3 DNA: TGTGCCAGCAGCCGGGACAGCTACGAGCAGTACTTC.

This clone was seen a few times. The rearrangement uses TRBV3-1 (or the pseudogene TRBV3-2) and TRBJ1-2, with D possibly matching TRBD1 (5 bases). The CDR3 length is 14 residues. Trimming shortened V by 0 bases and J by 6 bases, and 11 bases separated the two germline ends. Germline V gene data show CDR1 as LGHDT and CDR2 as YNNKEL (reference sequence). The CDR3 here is CASSQDRQGDGYTF. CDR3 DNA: TGTGCCAGCAGCCAAGATCGGCAGGGCGATGGCTACACCTTC.

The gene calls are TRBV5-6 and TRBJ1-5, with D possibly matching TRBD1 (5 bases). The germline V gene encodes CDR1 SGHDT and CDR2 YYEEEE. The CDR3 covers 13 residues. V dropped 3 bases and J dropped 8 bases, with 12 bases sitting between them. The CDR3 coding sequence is TGTGCCAGCAGCTCCGGGGGAGTAGAGCCCCAGCATTTT. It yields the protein CASSSGGVEPQHF.